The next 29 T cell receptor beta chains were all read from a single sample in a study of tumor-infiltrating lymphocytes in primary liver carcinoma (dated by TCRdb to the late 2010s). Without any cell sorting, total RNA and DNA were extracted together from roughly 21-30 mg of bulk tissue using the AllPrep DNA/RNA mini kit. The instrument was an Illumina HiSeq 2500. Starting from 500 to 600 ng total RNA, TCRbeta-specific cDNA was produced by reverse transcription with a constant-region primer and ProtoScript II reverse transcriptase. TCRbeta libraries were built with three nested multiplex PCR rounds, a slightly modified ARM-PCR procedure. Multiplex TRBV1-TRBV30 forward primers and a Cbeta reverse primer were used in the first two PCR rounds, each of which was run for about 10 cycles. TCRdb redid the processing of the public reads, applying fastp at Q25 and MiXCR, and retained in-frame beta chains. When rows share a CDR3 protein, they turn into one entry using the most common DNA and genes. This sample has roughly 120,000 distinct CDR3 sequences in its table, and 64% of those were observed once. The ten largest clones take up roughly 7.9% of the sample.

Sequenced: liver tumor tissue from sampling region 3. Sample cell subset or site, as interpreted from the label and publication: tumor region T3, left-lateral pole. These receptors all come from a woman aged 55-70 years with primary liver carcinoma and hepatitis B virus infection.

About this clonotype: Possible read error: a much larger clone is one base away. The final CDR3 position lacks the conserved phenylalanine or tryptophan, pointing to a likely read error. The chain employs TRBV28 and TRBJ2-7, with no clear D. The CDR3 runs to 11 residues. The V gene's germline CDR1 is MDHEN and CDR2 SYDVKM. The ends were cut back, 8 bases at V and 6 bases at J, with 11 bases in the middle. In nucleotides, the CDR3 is TGTGCCAGCGGCTGGCGAGGCGAGCAGTACTTA. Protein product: CASGWRGEQYL.

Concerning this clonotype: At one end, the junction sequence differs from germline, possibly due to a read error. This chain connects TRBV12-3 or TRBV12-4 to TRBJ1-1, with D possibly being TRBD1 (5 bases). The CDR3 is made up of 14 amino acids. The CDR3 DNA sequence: TGTGCCAGCAGCCCCCAGACAGAGAACGCTGAAGCTTTCTTT. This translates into CASSPQTENAEAFF.

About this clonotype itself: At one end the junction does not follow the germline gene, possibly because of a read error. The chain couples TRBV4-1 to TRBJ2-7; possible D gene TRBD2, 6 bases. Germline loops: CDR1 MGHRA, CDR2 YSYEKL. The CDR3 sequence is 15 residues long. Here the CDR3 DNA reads TGCACCAGTAGCCAAGTAACTGGACTACTCTACGAGCAGTACTTC. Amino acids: CTSSQVTGLLYEQYF.

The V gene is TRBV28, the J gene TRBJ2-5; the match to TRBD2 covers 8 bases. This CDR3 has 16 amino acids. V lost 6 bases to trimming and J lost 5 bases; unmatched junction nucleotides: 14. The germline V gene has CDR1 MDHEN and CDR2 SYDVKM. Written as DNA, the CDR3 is TGTGCCAGCAGACCGTCGGGAAGCGGGAGTAGGGAGACCCAGTACTTC. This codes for CASRPSGSGSRETQYF.

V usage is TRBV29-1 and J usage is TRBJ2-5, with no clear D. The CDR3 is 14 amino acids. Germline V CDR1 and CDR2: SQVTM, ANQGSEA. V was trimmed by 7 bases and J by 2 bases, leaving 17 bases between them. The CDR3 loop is CSAYSSVLQETQYF. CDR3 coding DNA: TGCAGCGCCTACTCTTCGGTGTTACAAGAGACCCAGTACTTC.

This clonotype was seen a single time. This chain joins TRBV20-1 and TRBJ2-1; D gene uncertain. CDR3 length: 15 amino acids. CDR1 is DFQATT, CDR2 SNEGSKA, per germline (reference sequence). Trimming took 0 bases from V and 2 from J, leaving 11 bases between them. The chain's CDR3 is CSARDIRTTYNEQFF. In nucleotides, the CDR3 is TGCAGTGCTAGAGATATACGCACGACCTACAATGAGCAGTTCTTC.

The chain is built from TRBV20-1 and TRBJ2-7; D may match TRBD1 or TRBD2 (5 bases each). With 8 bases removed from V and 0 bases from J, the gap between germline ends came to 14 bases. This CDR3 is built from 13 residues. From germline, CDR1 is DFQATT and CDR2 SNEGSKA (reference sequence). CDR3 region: CSPSGRYSYEQYF. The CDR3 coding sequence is TGCAGTCCATCGGGACGCTACTCCTACGAGCAGTACTTC.

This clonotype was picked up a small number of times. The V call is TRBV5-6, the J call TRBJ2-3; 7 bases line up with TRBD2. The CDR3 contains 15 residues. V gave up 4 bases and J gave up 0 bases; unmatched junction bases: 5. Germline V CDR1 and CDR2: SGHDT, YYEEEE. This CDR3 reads CASSPLTSSTDTQYF. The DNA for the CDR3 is TGTGCCAGCAGCCCCTTGACTAGCAGCACAGATACGCAGTATTTT. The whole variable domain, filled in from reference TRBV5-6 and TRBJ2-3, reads DAGVTQSPTHLIKTRGQQVTLRCSPKSGHDTVSWYQQALGQGPQFIFQYYEEEERQRGNFPDRFSGHQFPNYSSELNVNALLLGDSALYLCASSPLTSSTDTQYFGPGTRLTVL.

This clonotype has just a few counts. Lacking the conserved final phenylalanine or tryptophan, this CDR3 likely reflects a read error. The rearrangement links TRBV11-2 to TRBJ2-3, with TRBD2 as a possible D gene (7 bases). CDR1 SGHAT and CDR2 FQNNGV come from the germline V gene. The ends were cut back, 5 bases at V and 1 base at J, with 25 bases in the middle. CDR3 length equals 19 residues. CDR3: CASSPERGGHSGRTDTQYL. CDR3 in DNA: TGTGCCAGCAGCCCCGAGAGGGGGGGACATAGCGGCCGCACAGATACGCAGTATCTT.

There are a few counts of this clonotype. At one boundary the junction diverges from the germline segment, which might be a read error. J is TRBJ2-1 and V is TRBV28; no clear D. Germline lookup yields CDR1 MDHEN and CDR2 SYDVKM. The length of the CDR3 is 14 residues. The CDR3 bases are TGTGCCAGCAAAGCTTCGAACTCCTGCAATGAGCAGTTCTTC. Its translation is CASKASNSCNEQFF.

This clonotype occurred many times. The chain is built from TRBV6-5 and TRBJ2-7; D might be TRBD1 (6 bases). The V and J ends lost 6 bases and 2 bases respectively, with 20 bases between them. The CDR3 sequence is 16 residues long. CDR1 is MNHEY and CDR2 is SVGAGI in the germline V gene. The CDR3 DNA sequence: TGTGCCAGCAGCTATTCCGGTTGGCAGGGGACCTACGAGCAGTACTTC. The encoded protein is CASSYSGWQGTYEQYF.

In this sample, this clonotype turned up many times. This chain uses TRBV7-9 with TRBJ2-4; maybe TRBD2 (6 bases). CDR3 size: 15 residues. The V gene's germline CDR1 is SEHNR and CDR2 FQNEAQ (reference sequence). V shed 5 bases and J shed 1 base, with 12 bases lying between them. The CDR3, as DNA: TGTGCCAGCAGCCCGGGGCTAGCGGCCAAAAACATTCAGTACTTC. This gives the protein CASSPGLAAKNIQYF.

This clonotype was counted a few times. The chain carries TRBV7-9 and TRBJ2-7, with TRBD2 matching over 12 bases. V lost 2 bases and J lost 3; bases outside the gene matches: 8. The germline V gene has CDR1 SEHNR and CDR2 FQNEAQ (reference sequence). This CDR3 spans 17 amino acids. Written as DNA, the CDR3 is TGTGCCAGCAGCTTATCGGGTGGGACTAGCGGGTTCTACGAGCAGTACTTC. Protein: CASSLSGGTSGFYEQYF.

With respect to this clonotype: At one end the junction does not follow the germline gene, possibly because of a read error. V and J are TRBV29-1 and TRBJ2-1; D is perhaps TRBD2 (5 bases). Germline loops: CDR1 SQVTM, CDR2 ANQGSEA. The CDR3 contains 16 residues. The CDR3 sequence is CSGSGRASINHNELFF. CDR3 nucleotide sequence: TGCAGCGGTTCCGGTAGGGCTAGCATAAATCACAATGAGCTGTTCTTC.

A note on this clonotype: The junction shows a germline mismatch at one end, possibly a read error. DNA for the CDR3: TGTGCCAGCAGTACAAAAACAGGGGGTCTGGAGACCCAGAACTTC. This translates into CASSTKTGGLETQNF. The chain carries TRBV6-6 and TRBJ2-5; 8 nucleotides agree with TRBD1. Germline assignment: CDR1 MNHNY and CDR2 SVGAGI (reference sequence). The CDR3 length is 15 residues.

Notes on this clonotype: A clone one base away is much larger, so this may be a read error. The CDR3 sequence is CAVSGGGSGYNEQFF. The CDR3 DNA sequence: TGTGCCGTCAGTGGAGGAGGTAGCGGCTACAATGAGCAGTTCTTC. This rearrangement joins TRBV10-3 to TRBJ2-1, with D possibly matching TRBD2 (6 bases). The germline gives CDR1 ENHRY, CDR2 SYGVKD. The CDR3 loop spans 15 amino acids.

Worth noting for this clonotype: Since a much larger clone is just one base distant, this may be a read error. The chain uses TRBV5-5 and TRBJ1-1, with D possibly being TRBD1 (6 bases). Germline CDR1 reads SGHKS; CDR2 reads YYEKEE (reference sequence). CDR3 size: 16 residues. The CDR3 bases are TGTGCCAGCGGCTTCCCCCAAACAGGGATGAACACTGAAGCTTTCTTT. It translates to CASGFPQTGMNTEAFF.

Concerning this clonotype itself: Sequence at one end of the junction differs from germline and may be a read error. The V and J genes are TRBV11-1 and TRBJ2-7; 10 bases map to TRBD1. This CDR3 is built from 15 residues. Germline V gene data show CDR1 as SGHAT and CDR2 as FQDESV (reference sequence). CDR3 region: CAGSAGGQGAYEQYF. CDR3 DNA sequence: TGTGCCGGCAGCGCCGGCGGACAGGGGGCCTACGAGCAGTACTTC. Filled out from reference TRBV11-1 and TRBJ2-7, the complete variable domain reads EAEVAQSPRYKITEKSQAVAFWCDPISGHATLYWYRQILGQGPELLVQFQDESVVDDSQLPKDRFSAERLKGVDSTLKIQPAELGDSAMYLCAGSAGGQGAYEQYFGPGTRLTVT.

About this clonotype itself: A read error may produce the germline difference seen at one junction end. In DNA form, the CDR3 reads TGCCCCAGCAGCTTGGATCCTAGCGGGACTTATAATGAGCAGTTCTTC. The encoded protein is CPSSLDPSGTYNEQFF. The chain joins TRBV5-1 to TRBJ2-1; 9 bases fit TRBD2. CDR1 and CDR2 (germline): SGHRS, YFSETQ. This CDR3 has 16 residues.

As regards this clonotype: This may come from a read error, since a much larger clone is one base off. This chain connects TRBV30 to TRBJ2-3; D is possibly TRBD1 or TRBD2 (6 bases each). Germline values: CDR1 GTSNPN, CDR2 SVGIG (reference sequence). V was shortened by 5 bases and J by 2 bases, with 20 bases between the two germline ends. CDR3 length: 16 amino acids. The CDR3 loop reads CAWEGGDPPHTDTQYF. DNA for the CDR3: TGTGCCTGGGAGGGGGGAGATCCCCCCCACACAGATACGCAGTATTTT.

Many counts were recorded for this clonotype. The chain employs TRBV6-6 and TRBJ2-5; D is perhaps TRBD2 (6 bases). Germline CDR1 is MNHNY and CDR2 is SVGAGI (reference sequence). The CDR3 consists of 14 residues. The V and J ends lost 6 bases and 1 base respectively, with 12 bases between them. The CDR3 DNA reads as TGTGCCAGCAGGCGGGAATTGACCCAAGAGACCCAGTACTTC. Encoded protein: CASRRELTQETQYF.

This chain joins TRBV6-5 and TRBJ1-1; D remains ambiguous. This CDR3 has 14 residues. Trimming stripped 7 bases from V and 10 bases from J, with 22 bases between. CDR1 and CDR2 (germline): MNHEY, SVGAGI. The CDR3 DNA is TGTGCCAGCAATCCCCTTACCAGACAAGGCACAGCTTTCTTT. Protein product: CASNPLTRQGTAFF.

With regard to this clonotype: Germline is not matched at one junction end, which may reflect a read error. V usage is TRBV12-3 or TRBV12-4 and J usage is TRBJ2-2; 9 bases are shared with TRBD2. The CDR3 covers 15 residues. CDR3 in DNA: TGTGCCAGCAGTTCTGGACTAGCGTTCACCTGGGAGCTGTTTTTT. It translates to CASSSGLAFTWELFF.

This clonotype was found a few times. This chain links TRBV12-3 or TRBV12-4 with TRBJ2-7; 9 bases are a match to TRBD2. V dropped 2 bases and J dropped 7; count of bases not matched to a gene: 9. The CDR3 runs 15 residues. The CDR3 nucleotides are TGTGCCAGCAGTTTATGGGAAGCGGGAGGTCGGGAGCAGTACTTC. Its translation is CASSLWEAGGREQYF.

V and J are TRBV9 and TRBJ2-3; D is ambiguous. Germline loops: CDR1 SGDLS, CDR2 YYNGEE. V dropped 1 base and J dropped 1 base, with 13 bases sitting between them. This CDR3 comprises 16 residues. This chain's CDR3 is CASSVSLGRGTDTQYF. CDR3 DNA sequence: TGTGCCAGCAGCGTATCCCTAGGACGGGGCACAGATACGCAGTATTTT.

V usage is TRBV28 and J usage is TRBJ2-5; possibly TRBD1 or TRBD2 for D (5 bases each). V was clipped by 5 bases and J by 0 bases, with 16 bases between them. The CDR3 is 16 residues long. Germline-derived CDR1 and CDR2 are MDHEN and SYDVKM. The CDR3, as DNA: TGTGCCAGCAGTCCCCACTCGGGGCTGGACCAAGAGACCCAGTACTTC. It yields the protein CASSPHSGLDQETQYF.

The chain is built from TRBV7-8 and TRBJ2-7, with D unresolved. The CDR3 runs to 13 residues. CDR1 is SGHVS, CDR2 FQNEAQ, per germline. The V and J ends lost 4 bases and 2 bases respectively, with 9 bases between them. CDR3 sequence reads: CASSSVQTYEQYF. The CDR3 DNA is TGTGCCAGCAGCTCAGTCCAGACCTACGAGCAGTACTTC.

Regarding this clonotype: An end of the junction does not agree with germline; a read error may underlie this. CDR3 DNA: TGTGGCAGCAACTTAGAGAGTGGACCGGGGGAGCAGTATTTT. Translating gives CGSNLESGPGEQYF. This chain uses TRBV11-2 with TRBJ2-3, with TRBD2 as a possible D gene (6 bases). The germline V gene has CDR1 SGHAT and CDR2 FQNNGV. The CDR3 covers 14 residues.

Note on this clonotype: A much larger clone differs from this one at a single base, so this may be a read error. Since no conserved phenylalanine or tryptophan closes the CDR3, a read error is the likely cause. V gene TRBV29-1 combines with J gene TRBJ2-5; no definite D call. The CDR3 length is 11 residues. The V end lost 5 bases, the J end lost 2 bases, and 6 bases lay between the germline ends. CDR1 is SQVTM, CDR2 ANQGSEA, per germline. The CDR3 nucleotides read TGCAGCGTTAACTATCAAGAGACCCAGTACTCC. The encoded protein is CSVNYQETQYS.